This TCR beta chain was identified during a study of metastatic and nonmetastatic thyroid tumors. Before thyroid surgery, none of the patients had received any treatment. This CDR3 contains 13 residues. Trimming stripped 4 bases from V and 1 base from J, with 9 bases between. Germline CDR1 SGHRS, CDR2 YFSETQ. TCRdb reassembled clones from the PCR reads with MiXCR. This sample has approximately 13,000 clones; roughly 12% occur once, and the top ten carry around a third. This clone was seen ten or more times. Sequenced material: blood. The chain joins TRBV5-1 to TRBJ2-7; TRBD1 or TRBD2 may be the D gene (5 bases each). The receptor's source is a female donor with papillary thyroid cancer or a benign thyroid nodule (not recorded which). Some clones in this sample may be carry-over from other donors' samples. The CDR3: CASSGTGSYEQYF. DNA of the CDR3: TGCGCCAGCAGCGGGACGGGGTCCTACGAGCAGTACTTC.